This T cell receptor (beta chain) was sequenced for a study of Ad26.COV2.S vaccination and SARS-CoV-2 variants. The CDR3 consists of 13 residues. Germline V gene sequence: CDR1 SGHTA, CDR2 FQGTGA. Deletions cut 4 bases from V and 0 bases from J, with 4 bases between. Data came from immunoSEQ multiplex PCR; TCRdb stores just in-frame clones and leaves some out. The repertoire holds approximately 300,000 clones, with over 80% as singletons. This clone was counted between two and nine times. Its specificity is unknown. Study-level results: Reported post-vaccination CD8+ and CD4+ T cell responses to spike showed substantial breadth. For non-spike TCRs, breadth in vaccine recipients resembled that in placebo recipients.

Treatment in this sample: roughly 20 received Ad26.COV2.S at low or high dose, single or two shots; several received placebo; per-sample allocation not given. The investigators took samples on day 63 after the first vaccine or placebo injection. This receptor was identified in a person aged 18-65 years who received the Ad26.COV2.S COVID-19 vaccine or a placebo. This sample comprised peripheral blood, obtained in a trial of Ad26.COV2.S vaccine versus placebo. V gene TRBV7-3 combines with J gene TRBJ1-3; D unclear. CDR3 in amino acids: CASSSASGNTIYF. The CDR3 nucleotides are TGTGCCAGCAGCTCCGCCTCTGGAAACACCATATATTTT.